This T cell receptor (beta chain) is drawn from a study of blood T cell repertoires in COVID-19. Study information: The origin of the acute and convalescent COVID-19 samples was the United States, Italy and Spain. Sample material is recorded as cDNA or gDNA derived from T cells, B-cell-depleted T cells, or PBMCs.

The repertoire was sequenced with immunoSEQ multiplex PCR; TCRdb's copy has only in-frame clones and lacks some. The repertoire holds roughly 250,000 clones, with approximately 86% as singletons. The age range of participants was about 18 to 90 years, with residence in fewer than 25 US areas. The CDR3 runs 13 residues. Trimming at V came to 3 bases and at J to 5 bases, leaving 6 bases not matched to a gene. Per germline, CDR1 DFQATT and CDR2 SNEGSKA (reference sequence). Sequenced material: PBMCs or T cells enriched from blood (not recorded which). This receptor was identified in a woman aged 35 to 49 with acute COVID-19. The V call is TRBV20-1, the J call TRBJ1-1; 7 nucleotides line up with TRBD1. The chain's CDR3 is CSASFGQVTEAFF. DNA for the CDR3: TGCAGTGCTAGTTTCGGACAGGTGACTGAAGCTTTCTTT.